The source of this TCR beta chain is a study of cytomegalovirus exposure and HLA in healthy donors. The donors were in the approximately 130-subject validation cohort; that cohort was separate from the approximately 700-subject first cohort. General observations from the study: The authors enumerated 150 to 200 TCR beta chains as linked to cytomegalovirus.

V was trimmed by 0 bases and J by 2 bases, leaving 11 bases between them. Per germline, CDR1 SGHRS and CDR2 YFSETQ. This CDR3 contains 15 residues. As for this clone: The antigen is unknown.

Here immunoSEQ multiplex PCR was the method, and the copy in TCRdb shows in-frame clones only, minus some. The profile covers 300,000 to 450,000 clones, with approximately 90% appearing a single time and around 0.8% taken by the ten largest. This TCR came from a woman aged 18 to 35 in good health and CMV-seronegative. This sequence joins TRBV5-1 and TRBJ1-1, with a possible D match to TRBD1 (6 bases). Sequences were obtained from PBMCs. CDR3 bases: TGCGCCAGCAGCTTGGCGCCACAGGGAAACACTGAAGCTTTCTTT. Translated, it gives CASSLAPQGNTEAFF.